The 23 T cell receptor beta chains below all came from one sample that was sequenced in a study of Graves' ophthalmopathy and Graves' hyperthyroidism. As the template, RNA transcripts were used to amplify TCR beta CDR3 regions. HTBI primers were employed in first-round RT-PCR, then a second-round multiplex PCR followed. MiXCR was run by TCRdb on the multiplex PCR reads, yielding one entry per CDR3 protein. The sample yields approximately 1.2 million distinct CDR3 sequences, about 40% seen once. What was sequenced was peripheral blood or thyroid tissue (not recorded which). Receptors were obtained from an adult man with Graves' hyperthyroidism.

This clonotype was seen a handful of times. The chain combines TRBV18 with TRBJ1-4; D is unclear. Germline CDR1 and CDR2: KGHSH and LQKENI. The CDR3 covers 15 residues. The V end was cut by 0 bases, the J end by 0 bases, with 5 bases between. The CDR3 loop is CASSPPGSTNEKLFF. CDR3 sequence (DNA): TGTGCCAGCTCACCACCGGGTTCAACTAATGAAAAACTGTTTTTT.

This clonotype was seen repeatedly, ten times or more. The chain joins TRBV10-3 to TRBJ2-7, with TRBD2 identical over 8 bases. The CDR3 spans 13 residues. Germline V CDR1 and CDR2: ENHRY, SYGVKD. The V gene end was trimmed by 5 bases and the J gene end by 7 bases; junction bases not matched to a gene: 7. CDR3 DNA: TGTGCCATCAGTTATGACGGGAGGGTGGAGCAGTACTTC. This gives the protein CAISYDGRVEQYF.

The chain combines TRBV2 with TRBJ1-4, with a weak D call TRBD1 (5 bases). The CDR3 consists of 11 residues. Germline V gene lookup returns CDR1 SNHLY and CDR2 FYNNEI. V dropped 10 bases and J dropped 8 bases, with 11 bases sitting between them. The DNA for the CDR3 is TGTGCCACATATTACAGGGAAAAACTGTTTTTT. As protein: CATYYREKLFF.

The table lists this clonotype with many counts. The chain employs TRBV7-9 and TRBJ2-7, with 8 bases identical to TRBD1. With 5 bases clipped from V and 2 bases from J, the junction kept 14 bases outside the gene matches. Germline CDR1 reads SEHNR; CDR2 reads FQNEAQ (reference sequence). The CDR3 totals 17 residues. The CDR3 DNA reads as TGTGCCAGCAGCACAAAGACAGCACAGGGGGTTCCCTACGAGCAGTACTTC. This encodes CASSTKTAQGVPYEQYF.

This clonotype was observed a few times. V gene TRBV5-5 combines with J gene TRBJ1-3; no reliable D call. V was pared by 6 bases and J by 4 bases, with 20 bases between. CDR3 size: 16 residues. Germline CDR1 reads SGHKS; CDR2 reads YYEKEE (reference sequence). CDR3 sequence: CASMTFSGSRGNTIYF. The CDR3 bases are TGTGCCAGCATGACGTTTTCGGGATCACGGGGAAACACCATATATTTT. Variable domain in full (rest from reference TRBV5-5 and TRBJ1-3): DAGVTQSPTHLIKTRGQQVTLRCSPISGHKSVSWYQQVLGQGPQFIFQYYEKEERGRGNFPDRFSARQFPNYSSELNVNALLLGDSALYLCASMTFSGSRGNTIYFGEGSWLTVV.

This clonotype was recorded a few times. The gene calls are TRBV7-9 and TRBJ2-7; TRBD1 agrees at 10 bases. V lost 5 bases and J lost 5; bases outside the gene matches: 12. The CDR3 spans 16 residues. Per germline, CDR1 SEHNR and CDR2 FQNEAQ (reference sequence). The CDR3 DNA reads as TGTGCCAGCAGCACAAGAGCGGGACAGGGGACCCACGAGCAGTACTTC. It translates to CASSTRAGQGTHEQYF. The variable domain in full, with the rest retrieved from reference TRBV7-9 and TRBJ2-7, is DTGVSQNPRHKITKRGQNVTFRCDPISEHNRLYWYRQTLGQGPEFLTYFQNEAQLEKSRLLSDRFSAERPKGSFSTLEIQRTEQGDSAMYLCASSTRAGQGTHEQYFGPGTRLTVT.

This clonotype was seen more than once but under ten times. This rearrangement joins TRBV2 to TRBJ2-5; no definite D call. The CDR3 contains 13 residues. Germline-derived CDR1 and CDR2 are SNHLY and FYNNEI. V gave up 7 bases and J gave up 0 bases, with 9 bases separating them. The CDR3 sequence: CASNTGNQETQYF. In DNA, the CDR3 is TGTGCCAGCAATACCGGAAACCAAGAGACCCAGTACTTC.

Ten or more counts support this clonotype. The rearrangement links TRBV5-1 to TRBJ1-2; D is unclear. There are 14 residues in the CDR3. Germline-derived CDR1 and CDR2 are SGHRS and YFSETQ. V was shortened by 0 bases and J by 4 bases, with 10 bases between the two germline ends. The CDR3 region is CASSLGTDFYGYTF. The CDR3 DNA reads as TGCGCCAGCAGCTTGGGGACGGACTTCTATGGCTACACCTTC.

The chain has TRBV9 and TRBJ1-1; 10 nucleotides align to TRBD1. V lost 4 bases to trimming and J lost 5 bases; unmatched junction nucleotides: 5. This CDR3 spans 14 amino acids. Germline-derived CDR1 and CDR2 are SGDLS and YYNGEE. The DNA of the CDR3 is TGTGCCAGCAGCTCCGACAGGGGGCCTACTGAAGCTTTCTTT. Protein product: CASSSDRGPTEAFF.

As for this clonotype: The junction does not match germline at one end; this may be a read error. The V and J genes are TRBV10-3 and TRBJ1-3; 8 nucleotides agree with TRBD1. CDR1 is ENHRY, CDR2 SYGVKD, per germline. CDR3 length: 15 amino acids. CDR3 DNA sequence: TGTGCCATCAGGACAGGGGTCAACACTGGAAGCACCATATATTTT. Protein: CAIRTGVNTGSTIYF.

At least ten counts were recorded for this clonotype. The V and J genes are TRBV20-1 and TRBJ2-7, with D tentatively TRBD1 (5 bases). Deletions cut 0 bases from V and 6 bases from J, with 18 bases between. CDR3 length: 15 residues. Germline CDR1 DFQATT, CDR2 SNEGSKA (reference sequence). CDR3 in amino acids: CSARDIQVTLSEQYF. The CDR3 DNA sequence: TGCAGTGCTAGAGACATACAGGTTACCCTTAGCGAGCAGTACTTC.

This clonotype appeared a few times. This chain joins TRBV6-5 and TRBJ1-1, with D possibly being TRBD1 (5 bases). Germline V gene data show CDR1 as MNHEY and CDR2 as SVGAGI. V was trimmed by 5 bases and J by 10 bases, leaving 14 bases between them. This CDR3 has 12 residues. The CDR3 spells CASSMEAGGAFF. Here the CDR3 DNA reads TGTGCCAGCAGTATGGAGGCCGGGGGAGCTTTCTTT.

There are many counts of this clonotype. This chain links TRBV6-5 with TRBJ1-6, with unresolved D. The CDR3 covers 14 residues. Trimming removed 6 bases at V and 7 bases at J, with 13 bases between. The germline gives CDR1 MNHEY, CDR2 SVGAGI. The CDR3 nucleotides are TGTGCCAGCAGAACAACATCGGCCAATTCACCCCTCCACTTT. It specifies CASRTTSANSPLHF.

This clonotype was found a few times. The J gene is TRBJ1-1, the V gene TRBV30; TRBD1 aligns across 8 bases. Trimming removed 5 bases from V and 4 bases from J; junction bases left unmatched: 9. Germline lookup yields CDR1 GTSNPN and CDR2 SVGIG (reference sequence). The CDR3 sequence is 14 residues long. CDR3 coding DNA: TGTGCCTGGCATGGACAGGGTACATCCACTGAAGCTTTCTTT. Its protein product is CAWHGQGTSTEAFF.

This clonotype has a count of ten or more. The chain joins TRBV25-1 to TRBJ2-7; D remains ambiguous. Germline loops: CDR1 MGHDK, CDR2 SYGVNS. The CDR3 covers 13 residues. V shed 8 bases and J shed 3 bases, with 14 bases lying between them. CDR3 bases: TGTGCCAGCGGCGCTCCCGTGGTCTACGAGCAGTACTTC. Protein product: CASGAPVVYEQYF.

This clonotype was observed a handful of times. This rearrangement joins TRBV18 to TRBJ1-1, with 8 bases fitting TRBD1. Germline CDR1 is KGHSH and CDR2 is LQKENI. The CDR3 is 16 amino acids. V was clipped by 1 base and J by 6 bases; unmatched bases: 10. CDR3 loop: CASSPRTGLESSEAFF. DNA of the CDR3: TGTGCCAGCTCACCACGGACAGGGCTTGAATCCTCTGAAGCTTTCTTT. Based on the CDR3 plus reference TRBV18 and TRBJ1-1, the full variable domain is NAGVMQNPRHLVRRRGQEARLRCSPMKGHSHVYWYRQLPEEGLKFMVYLQKENIIDESGMPKERFSAEFPKEGPSILRIQQVVRGDSAAYFCASSPRTGLESSEAFFGQGTRLTVV.

This clonotype was seen a handful of times. The rearrangement joins TRBV6-9 to TRBJ2-7; tentatively, D is TRBD1 (6 bases). The germline V gene has CDR1 MNHGY and CDR2 SVAAGI. Trimming took off 6 bases at V and 3 bases at J, with 18 bases between the two ends. The CDR3 is 15 residues long. For the CDR3, the DNA is TGTGCCAGCAGCCCAACGAGGGGGAAGATCTACGAGCAGTACTTC. Protein: CASSPTRGKIYEQYF.

Points on this clonotype: One end of the junction is discordant with germline, which a read error may explain. This chain uses TRBV29-1 with TRBJ2-7, with TRBD2 matching 12 bases. CDR3 length: 17 amino acids. Germline lookup yields CDR1 SQVTM and CDR2 ANQGSEA. CDR3 DNA: TGCAGCGTCGGAGGGTCTAGCGGGGGGGCGAACACCGGGGAGCTGTACTTC. Encoded protein: CSVGGSSGGANTGELYF.

As concerns this clonotype: It may be a read error: a sequence one base away is much more abundant. This chain joins TRBV2 and TRBJ2-7; weak D call: TRBD1 (6 bases). Trimming took 4 bases from V and 3 from J, leaving 16 bases between them. Germline CDR1 and CDR2: SNHLY and FYNNEI. The CDR3 spans 15 residues. The CDR3 DNA reads as TGTGCCAGCAGTGGGGGCTATGGGACAAACTACGAGCAGTACTTC. Its translation: CASSGGYGTNYEQYF. Full variable domain (rest looked up from reference TRBV2 and TRBJ2-7): EPEVTQTPSHQVTQMGQEVILRCVPISNHLYFYWYRQILGQKVEFLVSFYNNEISEKSEIFDDQFSVERPDGSNFTLKIRSTKLEDSAMYFCASSGGYGTNYEQYFGPGTRLTVT.

This clonotype was detected ten times or more. V usage is TRBV11-2 and J usage is TRBJ2-5; 7 nucleotides align to TRBD2. The CDR3 has 14 residues. V was pared by 4 bases and J by 3 bases, with 5 bases of the junction left unmatched. The germline gives CDR1 SGHAT, CDR2 FQNNGV. Here the CDR3 reads CASSSPGGKETQYF. CDR3 bases: TGTGCCAGCAGCTCTCCGGGGGGAAAAGAGACCCAGTACTTC.

Many counts were recorded for this clonotype. The rearrangement uses TRBV2 and TRBJ2-7, with unresolved D. This CDR3 has 14 residues. Germline lookup yields CDR1 SNHLY and CDR2 FYNNEI. The V end was cut by 8 bases, the J end by 3 bases, with 17 bases between. The CDR3 protein is CASYKRTANYEQYF. The DNA of the CDR3 is TGTGCCAGCTACAAAAGGACCGCAAACTACGAGCAGTACTTC.

This chain connects TRBV7-9 to TRBJ1-2; possibly TRBD1 for D (5 bases). Germline lookup yields CDR1 SEHNR and CDR2 FQNEAQ (reference sequence). Deletions cut 5 bases from V and 8 bases from J, with 15 bases between. The CDR3 sequence is 13 residues long. Here the CDR3 reads CASSGLQGPGYTF. In nucleotides, the CDR3 is TGTGCCAGCAGCGGGTTGCAGGGACCAGGCTACACCTTC.

With respect to this clonotype: At one of its ends the junction is not consistent with the germline gene, which may arise from a read error. The rearrangement links TRBV10-2 to TRBJ2-7; D may be TRBD1 (6 bases). CDR1 is WSHSY and CDR2 is SAAADI in the germline V gene. The CDR3 extends over 13 amino acids. The CDR3 DNA reads as TGTGCCACCAACCCCGGACAGCTCTACGAGCAGTACTTC. Residues: CATNPGQLYEQYF.